The source of this TCR beta chain is a study of vaccination and CD4 T cells after COVID-19. Comment on this clonotype: What it binds is unknown.

CDR3 length: 18 residues. In germline, CDR1 is SGHNT, CDR2 YENEEA. The V end lost 3 bases, the J end lost 1 base, and 21 bases lay between the germline ends. The treatment: approximately nine-day PBMC culture with coronavirus spike peptide pools or control peptides (ViraFEST assay). One should note that the unexposed donor's CD4+ T cells were collected before the COVID-19 pandemic (2011-2018). Cultured CD4+ T cell DNA was sequenced using the Oncomine TCR Beta short-read assay. MiXCR was run by TCRdb on the PCR reads, yielding one entry per CDR3 protein. The sample records under 10,000 distinct CDR3 sequences, 50% to 65% being singletons.

This chain joins TRBV11-3 and TRBJ1-1, with D unclear. The clonotype was recovered from a human donor in good health. Sequenced input: CD4+ T cells from blood, cultured in vitro. CDR3 sequence (DNA): TGTGCCAGCAGCTTGAGTTCCCCTGATGTCACCGCGAACACTGAAGCTTTCTTT. Protein: CASSLSSPDVTANTEAFF.